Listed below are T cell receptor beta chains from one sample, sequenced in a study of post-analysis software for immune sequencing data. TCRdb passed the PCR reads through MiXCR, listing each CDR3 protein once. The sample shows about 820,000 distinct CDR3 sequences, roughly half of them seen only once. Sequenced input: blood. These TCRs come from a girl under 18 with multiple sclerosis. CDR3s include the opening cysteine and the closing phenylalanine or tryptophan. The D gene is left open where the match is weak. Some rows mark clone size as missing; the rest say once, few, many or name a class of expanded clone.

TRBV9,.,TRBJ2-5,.,TGTGCCAGCAGCGTAGATCGGTACCAAGAGACCCAGTACTTC,CASSVDRYQETQYF
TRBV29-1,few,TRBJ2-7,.,TGCAGCGTTGAAGAATCAGGTGGCTACGAGCAGTACTTC,CSVEESGGYEQYF
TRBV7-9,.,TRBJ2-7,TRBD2,TGTGCCAGCAGCTTTTTAACCAGCGGGATTTACGAGCAGTACTTC,CASSFLTSGIYEQYF
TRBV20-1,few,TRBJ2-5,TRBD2,TGCAGTGGACTAGCGGGAAAAGAGACCCAGTACTTC,CSGLAGKETQYF
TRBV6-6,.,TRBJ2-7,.,TGTGCCAGCAGTCTAGGAGCAAACTCCTACGAGCAGTACTTC,CASSLGANSYEQYF
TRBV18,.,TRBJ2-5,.,TGTGCCAGCTCACCACCGTATGGAGAGACCCAGTACTTC,CASSPPYGETQYF
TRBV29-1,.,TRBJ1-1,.,TGCAGCGTTCTCAGAAACCCGAACACTGAAGCTTTCTTT,CSVLRNPNTEAFF
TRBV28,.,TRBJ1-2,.,TGTGCCAGCAGTTCCCATGGCTACACCTTC,CASSSHGYTF
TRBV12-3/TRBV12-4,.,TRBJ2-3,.,TGTGCCAGCAGAAACATCCCCCAGGAAGATACGCAGTATTTT,CASRNIPQEDTQYF
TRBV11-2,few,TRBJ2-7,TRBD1,TGTGCCAGCAGGGCCTACCCCGACAGGGGAGAAATCGAGCAGTACTTC,CASRAYPDRGEIEQYF
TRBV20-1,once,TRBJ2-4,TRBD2,TGCAGTGCTACAGGACTAGAGGTGAACATTCAGTACTTC,CSATGLEVNIQYF
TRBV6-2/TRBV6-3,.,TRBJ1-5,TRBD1,TGTGCCAGCAGTGTGGACAGGGGGGGACTCGGCGCATTCCAGCATTTT,CASSVDRGGLGAFQHF
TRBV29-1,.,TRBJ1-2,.,TGCAGCGTTGGAGGGGGTCGGGACTATGGCTACACCTTC,CSVGGGRDYGYTF
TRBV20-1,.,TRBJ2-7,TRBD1,TGCAGTGCTAGATGGGACAGGGGGCTCGAGCAGTACTTC,CSARWDRGLEQYF
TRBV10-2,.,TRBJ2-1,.,TGCGCCAGCAGTGCCTCCGCTGGTAGCAGCGTCTACAATGAGCAGTTCTTC,CASSASAGSSVYNEQFF
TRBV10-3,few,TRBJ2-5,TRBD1,TGTGCCATCAGGAGGGACAGCCAAGAGACCCAGTACTTC,CAIRRDSQETQYF
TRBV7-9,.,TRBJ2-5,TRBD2,TGTGCCAGCAGCTTATTGTCTAGCGGGCAAGAGACCCAGTACTTC,CASSLLSSGQETQYF
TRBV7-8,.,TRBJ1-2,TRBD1,TGTGCCAGCAGCCCCAGGACAGGATACTATGGCTACACCTTC,CASSPRTGYYGYTF
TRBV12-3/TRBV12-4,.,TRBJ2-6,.,TGTGCCAGCAGTTTAGCGCTTAACCGGAAGATCTCTGGGGCCAACGTCCTGACTTTC,CASSLALNRKISGANVLTF
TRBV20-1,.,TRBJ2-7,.,TGCAGTGCTAGAGGGGTAGCGGAGACCTACGAGCAGTACTTC,CSARGVAETYEQYF
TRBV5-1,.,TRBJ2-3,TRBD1,TGCGCCAGCAGGCAACAGGGGGTCGGCACAGATACGCAGTATTTT,CASRQQGVGTDTQYF
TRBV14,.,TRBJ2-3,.,TGTGCCAGCAGCCAAGCCAGGGCTGGCACAGATACGCAGTATTTT,CASSQARAGTDTQYF
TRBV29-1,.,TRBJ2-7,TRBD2,TGCAGCGTTGTTCGCCTAGCGGACCCTATCGAGCAGTACTTC,CSVVRLADPIEQYF
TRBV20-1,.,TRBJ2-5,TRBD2,TGCAGTGGGACTAGCGGGAGGAGGTTGTGGGGGAATGAGACCCAGTACTTC,CSGTSGRRLWGNETQYF
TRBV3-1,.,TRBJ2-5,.,TGTGCCAGCAGCCAAATCGAAGGCGGGTGGCCCCAAGAGACCCAGTACTTC,CASSQIEGGWPQETQYF
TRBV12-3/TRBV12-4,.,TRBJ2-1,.,TGTGCCAGCAGTCTCACGGTGAGCGGCAATGAGCAGTTCTTC,CASSLTVSGNEQFF
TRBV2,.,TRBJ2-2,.,TGTGCCAGCTCGCGGAGGGGAAAGACCGGGGAGCTGTTTTTT,CASSRRGKTGELFF
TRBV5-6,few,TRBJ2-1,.,TGTGCCAGCACCGGACGGGTTCACTACAATGAGCAGTTCTTC,CASTGRVHYNEQFF
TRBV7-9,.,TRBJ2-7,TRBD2,TGTGCCAGCAGCTCCGAGACTAGCGGGGACCCCTACGAGCAGTACTTC,CASSSETSGDPYEQYF
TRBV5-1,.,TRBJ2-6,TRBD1,TGCGCCAGCAGCTTGGACCGCCGACAGGGGGGACACTCTGGGGCCAACGTCCGGACTTTC,CASSLDRRQGGHSGANVRTF
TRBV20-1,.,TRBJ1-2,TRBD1,TGCAGTGCTAGAGGTGGGACAGGGAGGGAAGGCTACACCTTC,CSARGGTGREGYTF
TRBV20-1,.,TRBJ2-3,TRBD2,TGCAGTGCACCCAGGACTAGCGGGAGAGTGAGGGATACGCAGTATTTT,CSAPRTSGRVRDTQYF
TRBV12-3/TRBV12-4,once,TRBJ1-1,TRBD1,TGTGCCAGCAGTTTATCAGGACAGGGGGCGATTCACACTGAAGCTTTCTTT,CASSLSGQGAIHTEAFF
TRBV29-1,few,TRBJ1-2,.,TGCAGCGTAGTGGACGGCGGGGAGGGCTACACCTTC,CSVVDGGEGYTF
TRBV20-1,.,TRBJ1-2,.,TGCAGTGCTATCCCATCGATATCGGGAGTGACTGATGGCTACACCTTC,CSAIPSISGVTDGYTF
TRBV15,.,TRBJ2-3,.,TGTGCCACCAGCCCTCTAGCGACTGATACGCAGTATTTT,CATSPLATDTQYF
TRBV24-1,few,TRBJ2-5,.,TGTGCCACCAGTTCCCAATACAAACCTTGTCAGGGAAGAGAGACCCAGTACTTC,CATSSQYKPCQGRETQYF
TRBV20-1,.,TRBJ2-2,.,TGCAGTGCTAGAGAGGTGGCGCCGAACACCGGGGAGCTGTTTTTT,CSAREVAPNTGELFF
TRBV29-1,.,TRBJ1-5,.,TGCAGCGTTGAAACGGCCAGGGGTCAGCCCCAGCATTTT,CSVETARGQPQHF
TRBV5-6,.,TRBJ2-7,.,TGTGCCAGCAGCTTGGAACCAGTCCGGGAGTTCTTC,CASSLEPVREFF
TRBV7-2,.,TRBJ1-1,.,TGTGCCAGCAGCTTAGCGCGGGCCATTGGGGCTTTCTTT,CASSLARAIGAFF
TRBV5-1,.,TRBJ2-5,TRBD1,TGCGCCAGCAGCTACGGACAGGGGGCGAGCGAGACCCAGTACTTC,CASSYGQGASETQYF
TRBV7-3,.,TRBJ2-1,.,TGTGCCAGCAGCCTAGTGACGGCAGTCCCCTACAATGAGCAGTTCTTC,CASSLVTAVPYNEQFF
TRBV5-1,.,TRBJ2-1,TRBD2,TGCGCCAGCAGCCAGACCAGACTAGCGGGAGGGCCCTCGCATGAGCAGTTCTTC,CASSQTRLAGGPSHEQFF
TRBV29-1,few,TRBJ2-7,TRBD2,TGCAGCGTTGAAGATAGGCCTAGCGGGAGGTACGAGCAGTACTTC,CSVEDRPSGRYEQYF
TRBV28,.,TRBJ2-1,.,TGTGCCAGCAGTTTTGTGGGGAAATCTTACAATGAGCAGTTCTTC,CASSFVGKSYNEQFF
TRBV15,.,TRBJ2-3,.,TGTGCCACCAGTATTCGCAGGGACTCCCGTGCCACAGATACGCAGTATTTT,CATSIRRDSRATDTQYF
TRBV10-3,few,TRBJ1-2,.,TGTGCCACCCTGAGTGAGGGGAATGGCTACACCTTC,CATLSEGNGYTF
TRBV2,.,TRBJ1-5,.,TGTGCCAGCAGTGGACGGACCGACCCCCAAGAGACCCAGCATTTT,CASSGRTDPQETQHF
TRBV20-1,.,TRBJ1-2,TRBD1,TGCAGTGCTTATACCGGGACAGACTATGGCTACACCTTC,CSAYTGTDYGYTF
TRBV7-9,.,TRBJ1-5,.,TGTGCCAGCAGCTCCGGGGTGGGCGGTCAGCCCCAGCATTTT,CASSSGVGGQPQHF
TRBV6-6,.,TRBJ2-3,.,TGTGCCAGCAGTTCCTTCCCCGGGAGAGGCACAGATACGCAGTATTTT,CASSSFPGRGTDTQYF
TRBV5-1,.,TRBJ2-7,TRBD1,TGCGCCAGCAGCAGGACTACAGGGGGGCTCGGCGAGCAGTACTTC,CASSRTTGGLGEQYF
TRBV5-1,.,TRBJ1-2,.,TGCGCCAGCAGCTTGGCCGCTGGGGGCTACACCTTC,CASSLAAGGYTF